This T cell receptor beta chain is from a study of radiation and T cells in renal cell carcinoma. Sequencing used immunoSEQ multiplex PCR; TCRdb keeps in-frame clones, though not all of them. This sample carries some 120,000 clones, 88% of them seen once, and the ten largest clones take 5% to 6%. Germline V gives CDR1 LGHNA, CDR2 YNFKEQ. Trimming cost V 4 bases and J 7 bases; bases outside gene matches: 10. This CDR3 is 15 amino acids long. In its sample, this clone was seen once. This sample's time point: blood 2 weeks post-SBRT. Stated treatment: 15 Gy SBRT to primary tumor, nephrectomy 4 weeks later.

The chain couples TRBV4-2 to TRBJ2-1, with 7 bases matching TRBD2. The source of this sequence is a woman in her sixties or seventies with renal cell carcinoma. Sequenced here: blood, sampled from a patient whose treatment included radiotherapy and nephrectomy. CDR3 protein: CASSPLTGGGNEQFF. As DNA, the CDR3 is TGTGCCAGCAGCCCATTAACGGGGGGAGGTAATGAGCAGTTCTTC.